This T cell receptor (beta chain) is drawn from a study of T cell repertoires in cytomegalovirus infection. Notes on the study in general: Predominance within the ex vivo response was attributable to HLA-C-restricted CMV-specific TCR beta clonotypes.

MiXCR was run by TCRdb on the reads, yielding one entry per CDR3 protein. The sample lists around 260,000 distinct CDR3 sequences, over 20% seen once, with approximately 15% in the top ten. V lost 6 bases and J lost 1, with 12 bases in between. The CDR3 totals 14 residues. From germline, CDR1 is SGHTA and CDR2 FQGNSA. This clonotype appeared many times. Its target is not known. The chain employs TRBV7-2 and TRBJ1-1, with D possibly matching TRBD1 (5 bases). The material sequenced was PBMCs. This clonotype was obtained from a human donor in good health (CMV status not recorded). Some clones in this sample may be carry-over from other donors' samples. The chain's CDR3 is CASRPGPRNTEAFF. CDR3 DNA: TGTGCCAGCAGACCGGGACCGCGGAACACTGAAGCTTTCTTT. The whole variable domain, filled in from reference TRBV7-2 and TRBJ1-1, reads GAGVSQSPSNKVTEKGKDVELRCDPISGHTALYWYRQSLGQGLEFLIYFQGNSAPDKSGLPSDRFSAERTGGSVSTLTIQRTQQEDSAVYLCASRPGPRNTEAFFGQGTRLTVV.